The entry below describes one TCR beta chain. Its target is unknown. A read error may produce the germline difference seen at one junction end. CDR3 size: 15 residues. CDR1 is MNHNY and CDR2 is SVGAGI in the germline V gene (reference sequence). This sample stems from a study of T cell repertoires in cytomegalovirus infection. TCRdb reprocessed the reads with MiXCR, giving one entry per CDR3 protein. The data contain around 900,000 distinct CDR3 sequences, 31% of them seen just once; the ten biggest clones take up roughly 13%. The receptor's source is a human donor in good health (CMV status not recorded). Some clones in this sample may be carry-over from other donors' samples. V usage is TRBV6-6 and J usage is TRBJ2-7; the D gene is possibly TRBD1 (6 bases). This specimen consisted of cultured CD8+ T cells from PBMCs, obtained from culture after CMV antigen stimulation. The CDR3 reads CVSSLDWGHPNEQYF. CDR3 sequence (DNA): TGTGTCAGCAGTCTTGACTGGGGGCACCCCAACGAGCAGTACTTC.